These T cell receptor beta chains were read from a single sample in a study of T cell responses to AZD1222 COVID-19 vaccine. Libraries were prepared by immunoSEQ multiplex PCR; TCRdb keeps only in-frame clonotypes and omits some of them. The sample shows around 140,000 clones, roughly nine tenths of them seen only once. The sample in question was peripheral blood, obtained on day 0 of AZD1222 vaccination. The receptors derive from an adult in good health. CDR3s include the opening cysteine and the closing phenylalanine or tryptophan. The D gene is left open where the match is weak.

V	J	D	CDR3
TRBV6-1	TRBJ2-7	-	CASSESFGRSYEQYF
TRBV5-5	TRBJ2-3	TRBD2	CASSDAREAGVPDTQYF
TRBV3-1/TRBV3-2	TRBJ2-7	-	CASSQAGEQYF
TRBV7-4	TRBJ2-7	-	CASSYELRDCQIYEQYF
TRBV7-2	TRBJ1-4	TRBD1	CASSPGTVSRKLFF
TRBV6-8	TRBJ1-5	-	CASSYSGIQPQHF
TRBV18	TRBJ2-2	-	CASSPRAASNTGELFF
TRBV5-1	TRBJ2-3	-	CASSLTLSDTQYF
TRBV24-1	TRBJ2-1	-	CATSDFRTGAEQFF
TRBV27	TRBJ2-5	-	CASSPWTSQETQYF
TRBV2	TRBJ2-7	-	CASSEARVNRYEQYF
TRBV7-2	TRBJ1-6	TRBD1	CASSTDRGSGGVSPLHF
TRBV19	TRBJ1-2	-	CASSPGVGSDGYTF
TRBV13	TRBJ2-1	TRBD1	CASSPKAGTDLSSYNEQFF